This record concerns one TCR beta chain sequence. Its cognate antigen is unknown. Germline-derived CDR1 and CDR2 are LGHNA and YSLEER. CDR3 length: 16 residues. Trimming cost V 4 bases and J 7 bases; bases outside gene matches: 12. The sample originates from a study of cytomegalovirus exposure and HLA in healthy donors. Looking at the study overall: Ancestry clustering placed 81% of roughly 400 genotyped donors in the Caucasian-associated cluster.

Study outcomes and limitations: HLA allele associations emerged for roughly 17,000 TCR beta sequences in a later analysis, at 0.05 false discovery rate. The authors enumerated 150 to 200 TCR beta chains as linked to cytomegalovirus. HLA-A and HLA-B allele assignments for most subjects were reportedly predicted accurately using TCR beta sequences.

PCR involved 60 Vbeta and 13 Jbeta primers. Data came from immunoSEQ multiplex PCR; TCRdb stores just in-frame clones and leaves some out. The sample records over 150,000 clones, roughly 80% being singletons. The source of this sequence is a man between 45 and 60 years old in good health and CMV-seronegative. The chain employs TRBV4-3 and TRBJ2-2; 7 nucleotides line up with TRBD1. Sequencing input: PBMCs. DNA of the CDR3: TGCGCCAGCAGCCGACACCATCAGAGGGGGCGCGGGGAGCTGTTTTTT. It encodes CASSRHHQRGRGELFF.